These T cell receptor beta chains were read from a single sample in a study of T cell changes during pregnancy in multiple sclerosis. Assay used: immunoSEQ multiplex PCR; TCRdb lists only in-frame clones, some missing. The data show 35,000 to 45,000 clones, around 90% seen once. The starting material was CD4+ T cells from peripheral blood mononuclear cells, obtained in the third trimester of pregnancy. The receptors here all came from a female donor with multiple sclerosis, enrolled in a pregnancy study. Each CDR3 is given with its conserved first and last residue. D genes are given only for firm matches. A clone size is listed for some rows: how often the clone was seen (once, few, many), or a class if it is expanded.

V gene	D gene	J gene	clone size	CDR3 protein	CDR3 DNA
TRBV6-6	TRBD2	TRBJ2-7	NA	CASRYATSGAYEQYF	TGTGCCAGCAGATACGCAACTAGCGGGGCCTACGAGCAGTACTTC
TRBV7-8	NA	TRBJ1-3	once	CASSLSAGSGNTIYF	TGTGCCAGCAGCTTATCGGCAGGCTCTGGAAACACCATATATTTT
TRBV9	TRBD1	TRBJ1-2	NA	CASSVGLGQVDGYTF	TGTGCCAGCAGCGTAGGGTTGGGACAGGTGGATGGCTACACCTTC
TRBV10-1	TRBD1	TRBJ2-7	NA	CASSPRIGGTGSHEQYF	TGCGCCAGCAGTCCCAGAATAGGGGGGACAGGGTCCCACGAGCAGTACTTC
TRBV11-3	TRBD2	TRBJ2-3	NA	CASSLREGPTDTQYF	TGTGCCAGCAGCTTAAGGGAGGGCCCCACAGATACGCAGTATTTT
TRBV5-1	NA	TRBJ1-4	NA	CASSLRGTTNEKLFF	TGCGCCAGCAGCTTGAGGGGTACAACTAATGAAAAACTGTTTTTT
TRBV5-8	TRBD1	TRBJ1-3	NA	CASSPTGGQATSGNTIYF	TGTGCCAGCAGCCCGACAGGGGGCCAGGCCACCTCTGGAAACACCATATATTTT
TRBV2	NA	TRBJ2-2	few	CASSMGRVNAGELFF	TGTGCCAGCAGTATGGGCAGGGTGAATGCCGGGGAGCTGTTTTTT
TRBV11-2	TRBD2	TRBJ2-7	NA	CASRGLAGAYEQYF	TGTGCCAGCAGGGGACTAGCGGGAGCCTACGAGCAGTACTTC
TRBV25-1	NA	TRBJ1-2	NA	CASQGQNYGYTF	TGTGCCAGCCAAGGACAGAACTATGGCTACACCTTC
TRBV27	NA	TRBJ1-1	NA	CASSLSTRESEAFF	TGTGCCAGCAGTTTATCAACTCGGGAATCTGAAGCTTTCTTT
TRBV2	NA	TRBJ1-5	NA	CASSERQGGNQPQHF	TGTGCCAGCAGTGAAAGGCAGGGTGGCAATCAGCCCCAGCATTTT
TRBV9	NA	TRBJ1-1	NA	CASSVGPQRATEAFF	TGTGCCAGCAGCGTAGGCCCCCAACGCGCGACTGAAGCTTTCTTT
TRBV7-3	NA	TRBJ2-3	NA	CASSKGERRTDTQYF	TGTGCCAGCAGCAAAGGAGAGAGACGCACAGATACGCAGTATTTT
TRBV13	NA	TRBJ1-1	NA	CASSSRERNRFHTEAFF	TGTGCCAGCAGCTCCCGAGAACGTAACAGGTTTCACACTGAAGCTTTCTTT
TRBV15	NA	TRBJ1-1	NA	CATSRAGTSNTEAFF	TGTGCCACCAGCAGGGCCGGGACATCGAACACTGAAGCTTTCTTT
TRBV7-8	NA	TRBJ1-2	NA	CASSLAITGGNNYGYTF	TGTGCCAGCAGCTTAGCCATCACGGGGGGAAATAACTATGGCTACACCTTC
TRBV15	NA	TRBJ2-5	NA	CATSRVGHRIGETQYF	TGTGCCACCAGCAGAGTCGGACACCGGATAGGAGAGACCCAGTACTTC
TRBV10-1	TRBD1	TRBJ2-7	NA	CASRNPGQYYEQYF	TGCGCCAGCAGAAATCCGGGACAGTACTACGAGCAGTACTTC
TRBV7-2	NA	TRBJ2-1	once	CASSASPGRSYNEQFF	TGTGCCAGCAGCGCGAGCCCGGGAAGGTCCTACAATGAGCAGTTCTTC
TRBV5-6	NA	TRBJ2-7	NA	CASTPMGQNEQYF	TGTGCCAGCACCCCGATGGGGCAGAACGAGCAGTACTTC
TRBV5-4	TRBD1	TRBJ2-2	NA	CASSQVQGAVTGELFF	TGTGCCAGCAGCCAAGTCCAGGGGGCGGTCACCGGGGAGCTGTTTTTT
TRBV2	NA	TRBJ1-2	NA	CASAPGKRLANYGYTF	TGTGCCAGCGCTCCGGGTAAACGGTTAGCTAACTATGGCTACACCTTC
TRBV27	NA	TRBJ2-3	NA	CASSRGARGDTQYF	TGTGCCAGCAGTAGGGGGGCGCGGGGGGATACGCAGTATTTT
TRBV5-1	NA	TRBJ2-2	NA	CASSLTRGITGELFF	TGCGCCAGCAGCCTCACAAGGGGGATCACCGGGGAGCTGTTTTTT
TRBV11-2	TRBD1	TRBJ2-7	NA	CASRKPGQGRYEQYF	TGTGCCAGCAGAAAACCGGGACAGGGGAGGTACGAGCAGTACTTC
TRBV12-5	TRBD1	TRBJ2-1	NA	CASGRTGGTQGALPISYNEQFF	TGTGCTAGTGGAAGGACAGGGGGTACCCAGGGTGCTTTACCCATCTCCTACAATGAGCAGTTCTTC
TRBV5-1	NA	TRBJ2-1	NA	CASSTGLWGNEQFF	TGCGCCAGCAGCACGGGACTTTGGGGGAATGAGCAGTTCTTC
TRBV7-7	NA	TRBJ2-5	once	CASSAGVRETQYF	TGTGCCAGCAGCGCAGGGGTTAGGGAGACCCAGTACTTC
TRBV19	NA	TRBJ2-5	once	CASRPSTGIDAMETQYF	TGTGCCAGTAGGCCTTCCACAGGGATAGACGCAATGGAGACCCAGTACTTC
TRBV7-2	TRBD1	TRBJ1-1	NA	CASSPGQGHTEAFF	TGTGCCAGCAGCCCGGGACAGGGACACACTGAAGCTTTCTTT
TRBV11-2	TRBD1	TRBJ2-5	NA	CASSSDRAETQYF	TGTGCCAGCAGTTCGGACAGGGCTGAGACCCAGTACTTC
TRBV11-2	TRBD2	TRBJ2-1	NA	CASSRRTSLNIYEQFF	TGTGCCAGCAGCCGACGGACTAGCCTGAATATTTATGAGCAGTTCTTC
TRBV28	NA	TRBJ1-5	NA	CATWTGNQPQHF	TGTGCCACCTGGACAGGCAATCAGCCCCAGCATTTT
TRBV6-1	TRBD1	TRBJ2-1	NA	CASSAGTGNRNEQFF	TGTGCCAGCAGTGCCGGGACAGGGAATCGGAATGAGCAGTTCTTC
TRBV5-1	TRBD1	TRBJ1-4	NA	CASSSSGGSEKLFF	TGCGCCAGCAGCTCTTCAGGGGGCAGTGAAAAACTGTTTTTT
TRBV10-1	NA	TRBJ2-1	NA	CASPADEQFF	TGCGCCAGCCCGGCGGATGAGCAGTTCTTC
TRBV5-4	NA	TRBJ2-2	once	CASSLGLRGTGELFF	TGTGCCAGCAGCTTAGGACTCCGTGGCACCGGGGAGCTGTTTTTT
TRBV5-1	NA	TRBJ1-5	NA	CASSPQGNNQPQHF	TGCGCCAGCAGCCCACAGGGCAACAATCAGCCCCAGCATTTT
TRBV7-2	NA	TRBJ1-5	few	CASSLYGSNQPQHF	TGTGCCAGCAGCTTATACGGGAGTAATCAGCCCCAGCATTTT
TRBV5-5	TRBD2	TRBJ2-7	NA	CASSTSPSGGSYEQYF	TGTGCCAGCAGCACCTCTCCTAGCGGGGGCTCCTACGAGCAGTACTTC
TRBV2	TRBD1	TRBJ1-1	once	CASSQGAANTEAFF	TGTGCCAGCAGCCAGGGGGCAGCCAACACTGAAGCTTTCTTT
TRBV11-3	NA	TRBJ2-1	NA	CASSNQGNSYNEQFF	TGTGCCAGCAGCAACCAGGGAAACTCCTACAATGAGCAGTTCTTC
TRBV9	TRBD2	TRBJ2-7	NA	CASSSGLAGPYEQYF	TGTGCCAGCAGCTCTGGACTAGCGGGACCATATGAGCAGTACTTC
TRBV7-9	NA	TRBJ1-2	NA	CASSGGGNYGYTF	TGTGCCAGCAGCGGGGGGGGTAACTATGGCTACACCTTC
TRBV5-1	TRBD2	TRBJ2-7	NA	CASSHGTSGRQSYEQYF	TGCGCCAGCAGCCACGGGACTAGCGGGAGGCAATCCTACGAGCAGTACTTC
TRBV4-1	TRBD2	TRBJ2-7	NA	CASSQDWAGDLSYEQYF	TGCGCCAGCAGCCAAGATTGGGCGGGGGACCTCTCCTACGAGCAGTACTTC
TRBV27	NA	TRBJ2-3	NA	CASSFLNTDTQYF	TGTGCCAGCAGTTTTCTAAACACAGATACGCAGTATTTT
TRBV4-1	NA	TRBJ2-3	NA	CASSRAGPTDTQYF	TGCGCCAGCAGCCGGGCAGGCCCCACAGATACGCAGTATTTT
TRBV7-2	NA	TRBJ1-2	NA	CASSSDPGYGYTF	TGTGCCAGCAGCTCTGACCCAGGGTACGGCTACACCTTC
TRBV7-9	TRBD2	TRBJ2-3	NA	CASSLGGSGRKDTQYF	TGTGCCAGCAGCTTAGGGGGCAGCGGGAGGAAAGATACGCAGTATTTT
TRBV14	NA	TRBJ2-5	NA	CASSQDWTVRYQETQYF	TGTGCCAGCAGCCAAGATTGGACAGTCCGGTACCAAGAGACCCAGTACTTC
TRBV30	NA	TRBJ1-2	NA	CAWSASGRGSNYGYTF	TGTGCCTGGAGTGCTTCGGGAAGAGGCTCTAACTATGGCTACACCTTC
TRBV4-2	NA	TRBJ1-4	NA	CASSQAAGGNEKLFF	TGTGCCAGCAGCCAAGCGGCGGGGGGCAACGAAAAACTGTTTTTT
TRBV6-5	NA	TRBJ1-5	NA	CASSYTVSGQPQHF	TGTGCCAGCAGTTACACGGTCAGCGGACAGCCCCAGCATTTT
TRBV4-2	TRBD2	TRBJ2-3	NA	CASSLGTSGRFNTDTQYF	TGTGCCAGCAGCCTAGGGACTAGCGGGAGGTTTAACACAGATACGCAGTATTTT
TRBV6-1	TRBD1	TRBJ1-2	few	CASSEGTGLYGYTF	TGTGCCAGCAGTGAAGGGACAGGGCTCTATGGCTACACCTTC